The rows below give T cell receptor beta chains drawn from one sample of a study of chemoradiotherapy in HPV16-positive cancers. The assay was immunoSEQ multiplex PCR, and TCRdb's table has in-frame clones only and misses some. The profile covers 25,000 to 40,000 clones, with roughly nine tenths appearing a single time and under 2.5% taken by the ten largest. The input for sequencing was blood, taken from a patient who underwent chemoradiotherapy. The receptors stem from a human donor with HPV-associated anogenital cancer. CDR3s leave out the opening cysteine and the closing phenylalanine or tryptophan.

ASSEGSRVTEAF TRBJ1-1 TRBV6-1
ASSQGGIPGTEAF TRBJ1-1 TRBV14
AIGPDTQETQY TRBJ2-5 TRBV10-3
ASSFGGLAGVLYEQY TRBJ2-7 TRBV11-1
ASSSSPGAGYT TRBJ1-2 TRBV27
ASSLEATQY TRBJ2-3 TRBV28
SWSGGLSTDTQY TRBJ2-3 TRBV29-1
ASSDGGGSYNEQF TRBJ2-1 TRBV6-4
ASRVGGSGYT TRBJ1-2 TRBV6-1
ASSEFAGEGEQY TRBJ2-7 TRBV25-1
ASSLGLGDGELF TRBJ2-2 TRBV7-9
ASSQDSTGASKNTEAF TRBJ1-1 TRBV4-3
ASSVGGVRTEAF TRBJ1-1 TRBV9
ASSLWTGEQPQH TRBJ1-5 TRBV28
ASGPSGGTEAF TRBJ1-1 TRBV12-5
SAEGDETQY TRBJ2-5 TRBV20-1
ASSPGWNTEAF TRBJ1-1 TRBV14
ASSPDRGTETQY TRBJ2-5 TRBV19
ASSLDHRDEQY TRBJ2-7 TRBV6-5
ASSLSGYGYT TRBJ1-2 TRBV28
ASSLEGDRVRGYT TRBJ1-2 TRBV7-2
ASSIGTERYGYT TRBJ1-2 TRBV7-2
ASSLTRDSNQPQH TRBJ1-5 TRBV18
ASSTRQGTAEAF TRBJ1-1 TRBV7-2